Following are 8 T cell receptor beta chains from one sample sequenced in a study of blood T cell repertoires in COVID-19. Data came from immunoSEQ multiplex PCR; TCRdb stores just in-frame clones and leaves some out. The sample shows 120,000 to 150,000 clones, approximately 88% of them seen only once. Sequenced material: peripheral blood. These receptors were obtained from a human donor in a cohort sampled during active COVID-19.

The rearrangement links TRBV19 to TRBJ2-1; a possible D gene is TRBD2 (5 bases). Germline assignment: CDR1 LNHDA and CDR2 SQIVND (reference sequence). This CDR3 has 14 amino acids. Trimming took 9 bases from V and 5 from J, leaving 17 bases between them. The CDR3 DNA follows: TGTGCCAGGGAGGAAGCTTTATTAAACAATGAGCAGTTCTTC. It encodes CAREEALLNNEQFF.

The chain has TRBV18 and TRBJ1-2; a weak D match, TRBD1 (6 bases). The CDR3 extends over 13 amino acids. Between the trimmed V and J ends, which lost 6 bases and 2 bases, there was a span of 10 bases. Germline loops: CDR1 KGHSH, CDR2 LQKENI. CDR3 nucleotide sequence: TGTGCCAGCTCGGGCGACAGGAACTATGGCTACACCTTC. Protein: CASSGDRNYGYTF. Complete variable domain (other parts from reference TRBV18 and TRBJ1-2): NAGVMQNPRHLVRRRGQEARLRCSPMKGHSHVYWYRQLPEEGLKFMVYLQKENIIDESGMPKERFSAEFPKEGPSILRIQQVVRGDSAAYFCASSGDRNYGYTFGSGTRLTVV.

The gene calls are TRBV12-5 and TRBJ1-3, with D perhaps TRBD1 (6 bases). The V gene lost 3 bases and the J gene lost 0 bases, with 12 bases spanning the gap. Germline assignment: CDR1 LGHNT and CDR2 FRNRAP. The CDR3 length is 16 residues. The CDR3 spells CASGFLQGTSGNTIYF. The CDR3 coding sequence is TGTGCTAGTGGTTTCCTACAGGGAACCTCTGGAAACACCATATATTTT. Full variable domain (rest looked up from reference TRBV12-5 and TRBJ1-3): DARVTQTPRHKVTEMGQEVTMRCQPILGHNTVFWYRQTMMQGLELLAYFRNRAPLDDSGMPKDRFSAEMPDATLATLKIQPSEPRDSAVYFCASGFLQGTSGNTIYFGEGSWLTVV.

The chain joins TRBV6-5 to TRBJ1-2, with D uncertain. The V and J ends lost 6 bases and 8 bases respectively, with 13 bases between them. CDR1 MNHEY and CDR2 SVGAGI come from the germline V gene. The CDR3 consists of 12 residues. The CDR3 DNA follows: TGTGCCAGCAGGGACTTGGTCCGGGGCTACACCTTC. This gives the protein CASRDLVRGYTF.

V gene TRBV9 combines with J gene TRBJ2-3; 7 bases align to TRBD2. The CDR3 totals 15 residues. V lost 0 bases, J lost 1 base, and 2 bases stayed unmatched. Germline CDR1 reads SGDLS; CDR2 reads YYNGEE. DNA of the CDR3: TGTGCCAGCAGCGTAGTAAGCGGGGGCACAGATACGCAGTATTTT. It translates to CASSVVSGGTDTQYF.

This clone appeared once. One junction end disagrees with the germline gene, perhaps due to a read error. This chain connects TRBV29-1 to TRBJ2-7; D gene unclear. Germline lookup yields CDR1 SQVTM and CDR2 ANQGSEA. There are 12 residues in the CDR3. CDR3 bases: TGCAGCGTTAAAGACGGTGGCTACGAGCAGTACTTC. Residues: CSVKDGGYEQYF.

This clone was counted a single time. The chain employs TRBV2 and TRBJ2-3; 8 bases agree with TRBD1. Per the germline V gene, CDR1 is SNHLY and CDR2 is FYNNEI. The CDR3 extends over 13 amino acids. V dropped 7 bases and J dropped 3; count of bases not matched to a gene: 3. The CDR3 here is CASKGQGTDTQYF. The CDR3 DNA is TGTGCCAGCAAAGGACAGGGAACAGATACGCAGTATTTT.

This chain connects TRBV11-3 to TRBJ2-1; 7 bases are shared with TRBD2. Per germline, CDR1 SGHNT and CDR2 YENEEA. Trimming removed 6 bases from V and 6 bases from J; junction bases left unmatched: 5. This CDR3 is 13 amino acids long. Here the CDR3 DNA reads TGTGCCAGCAGTGGGACTACCGCCAATGAGCAGTTCTTC. Its translation: CASSGTTANEQFF. Looking up the rest from reference TRBV11-3 and TRBJ2-1 gives the full variable domain: EAGVVQSPRYKIIEKKQPVAFWCNPISGHNTLYWYLQNLGQGPELLIRYENEEAVDDSQLPKDRFSAERLKGVDSTLKIQPAELGDSAVYLCASSGTTANEQFFGPGTRLTVL.